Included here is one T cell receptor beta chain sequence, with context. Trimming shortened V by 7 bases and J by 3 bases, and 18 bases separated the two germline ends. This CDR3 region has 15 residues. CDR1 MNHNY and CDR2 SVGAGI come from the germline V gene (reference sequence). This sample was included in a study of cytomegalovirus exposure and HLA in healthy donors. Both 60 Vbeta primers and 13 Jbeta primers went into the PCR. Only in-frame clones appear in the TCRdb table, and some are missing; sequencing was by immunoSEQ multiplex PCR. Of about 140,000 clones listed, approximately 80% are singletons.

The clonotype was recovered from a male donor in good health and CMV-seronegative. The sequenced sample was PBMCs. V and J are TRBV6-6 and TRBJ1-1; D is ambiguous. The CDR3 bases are TGTGCCAGCACCCTTTACCGGTGGGAGGACACTGAAGCTTTCTTT. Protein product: CASTLYRWEDTEAFF.